The sequence of this TCR beta chain was determined in a study of T-cell memory formation after mild COVID-19. Whole-study context: Each donor largely had its own TCR clusters. Overall study results and limits: The appearance of some responding clones in pre-infection memory suggested that cross-reactive memory joined. Day 37-peaking second-wave clones had unconfirmed SARS-CoV-2 specificity.

The CDR3 has 13 amino acids. V was pared by 2 bases and J by 6 bases, with 3 bases of the junction left unmatched. Germline lookup yields CDR1 SGHRS and CDR2 YFSETQ. Constant-segment primers served in 5'RACE that generated TCR alpha and TCR beta cDNA libraries bearing sample barcodes and UMIs. Each CDR3 protein is one row after TCRdb ran MiXCR on the 5' RACE reads. The data show approximately 500,000 distinct CDR3 sequences, with roughly 23% seen just once and roughly an eighth held by the top ten. Concerning this clonotype itself: What it recognizes is unknown.

The specimen sequenced was PBMCs or a T cell subset sorted from them (not recorded which). The TCR was taken from an adult woman who had mild COVID-19 (a few samples of this study predate the infection). Cell type and time point are not known. The rearrangement joins TRBV5-1 to TRBJ2-7; 9 positions agree with TRBD2. Written as DNA, the CDR3 is TGCGCCAGCAGCTTAGGACTAGCGCTCGAGCAGTACTTC. Residues: CASSLGLALEQYF.